These T cell receptor beta chains were read from a single sample in a study of cytomegalovirus exposure and HLA in healthy donors. This table comes from immunoSEQ multiplex PCR, and its TCRdb copy is limited to in-frame clones, with some not included. This sample has 130,000 or so clones, with about 80% found just once. The sequenced sample consisted of PBMCs. The receptors shown here come from a woman between 35 and 50 years old in good health and CMV-seronegative. Both conserved end residues are part of each CDR3. Fields, in order: J gene, D gene, clone size, V gene, CDR3 DNA, CDR3 protein. A D gene is named only where the DNA matches it firmly. The size entry is marked missing in some rows and otherwise reads once, few, many or a size class.

j_call: TRBJ2-1
d_call: NA
clone_size: NA
v_call: TRBV5-1
cdr3_nt: TGCGCCAGCAGCTTGGCGAGAAGCTCCTACAATGAGCAGTTCTTC
cdr3_aa: CASSLARSSYNEQFF

j_call: TRBJ2-7
d_call: NA
clone_size: NA
v_call: TRBV4-3
cdr3_nt: TGCGCCAGCAGCCAGACTAGAGGTGCGTACGAGCAGTACTTC
cdr3_aa: CASSQTRGAYEQYF

j_call: TRBJ1-4
d_call: TRBD1
clone_size: NA
v_call: TRBV5-1
cdr3_nt: TGCGCCAGCAGCGTGCAGGGGGGTGATGAAAAACTGTTTTTT
cdr3_aa: CASSVQGGDEKLFF

j_call: TRBJ2-7
d_call: TRBD1
clone_size: NA
v_call: TRBV5-1
cdr3_nt: TGCGCCAGCAGCAACACCGGGACAGTGATCCATGAGCAGTACTTC
cdr3_aa: CASSNTGTVIHEQYF

j_call: TRBJ2-3
d_call: NA
clone_size: NA
v_call: TRBV28
cdr3_nt: TGTGCCAGCAGTTTTTCGGGAGATCGGACAGATACGCAGTATTTT
cdr3_aa: CASSFSGDRTDTQYF

j_call: TRBJ1-1
d_call: NA
clone_size: few
v_call: TRBV19
cdr3_nt: TGTGCCAGTAGTATTCATCGGACCCTAGGAGGGGATATGAACACTGAAGCTTTCTTT
cdr3_aa: CASSIHRTLGGDMNTEAFF

j_call: TRBJ2-7
d_call: NA
clone_size: NA
v_call: TRBV27
cdr3_nt: TGTGCCAGCAGTTGGCAGGCCTCCTACGAGCAGTACTTC
cdr3_aa: CASSWQASYEQYF

j_call: TRBJ2-7
d_call: NA
clone_size: NA
v_call: TRBV4-3
cdr3_nt: TGCGCCAGCAGCCTTCAGGAAGGAAGCTCCTACGAGCAGTACTTC
cdr3_aa: CASSLQEGSSYEQYF

j_call: TRBJ1-2
d_call: NA
clone_size: few
v_call: TRBV4-2
cdr3_nt: TGTGCCAGCAGTCGAGGATTGAAAGACTATGGCTACACCTTC
cdr3_aa: CASSRGLKDYGYTF

j_call: TRBJ2-5
d_call: NA
clone_size: once
v_call: TRBV27
cdr3_nt: TGTGCCAGCAGTTTACAATGGCGGGTCGGGGGTGTAGAGACCCAGTACTTC
cdr3_aa: CASSLQWRVGGVETQYF

j_call: TRBJ1-1
d_call: TRBD1
clone_size: NA
v_call: TRBV5-6
cdr3_nt: TGTGCCAGCAGCTCTTTGACAGGGCTTTCCACTGAAGCTTTCTTT
cdr3_aa: CASSSLTGLSTEAFF

j_call: TRBJ2-7
d_call: NA
clone_size: once
v_call: TRBV18
cdr3_nt: TGTGCCAGCTCACCACCGAGGGCTGGAGCTTCCTACGAGCAGTACTTC
cdr3_aa: CASSPPRAGASYEQYF

j_call: TRBJ1-2
d_call: NA
clone_size: few
v_call: TRBV7-9
cdr3_nt: TGTGCCAGCAGCTTAGGACAGGCCCCTAACTATGGCTACACCTTC
cdr3_aa: CASSLGQAPNYGYTF

j_call: TRBJ2-2
d_call: NA
clone_size: NA
v_call: TRBV1
cdr3_nt: TGCACCAGCAGCCAAAGGACAGACACCGGGGAGCTGTTTTTT
cdr3_aa: CTSSQRTDTGELFF

j_call: TRBJ2-5
d_call: NA
clone_size: few
v_call: TRBV7-6
cdr3_nt: TGTGCCAGCAGCTTATTGGGCAGGCCTCAAGAGACCCAGTACTTC
cdr3_aa: CASSLLGRPQETQYF

j_call: TRBJ2-1
d_call: NA
clone_size: NA
v_call: TRBV28
cdr3_nt: TGTGCCAGCAGTTTATTCTATTTAGCGGCGGAGGGGAATGAGCAGTTCTTC
cdr3_aa: CASSLFYLAAEGNEQFF

j_call: TRBJ1-1
d_call: NA
clone_size: NA
v_call: TRBV19
cdr3_nt: TGTGCCAGTAGTAGGCAGGGAGGTAACACTGAAGCTTTCTTT
cdr3_aa: CASSRQGGNTEAFF

j_call: TRBJ2-1
d_call: NA
clone_size: NA
v_call: TRBV19
cdr3_nt: TGTGCCAGTAGTATGGGCGACAATGAGCAGTTCTTC
cdr3_aa: CASSMGDNEQFF

j_call: TRBJ1-2
d_call: NA
clone_size: NA
v_call: TRBV25-1
cdr3_nt: TGTGCCAGCAGTGATGCTGGCAGGTATGGCTACACCTTC
cdr3_aa: CASSDAGRYGYTF

j_call: TRBJ1-4
d_call: TRBD1
clone_size: NA
v_call: TRBV7-2
cdr3_nt: TGTGCCAGCAGCGCCCGCTTAGGGGGCGCAGGTGAAAAACTGTTTTTT
cdr3_aa: CASSARLGGAGEKLFF

j_call: TRBJ2-1
d_call: NA
clone_size: NA
v_call: TRBV10-3
cdr3_nt: TGTGCCATTAGGCCCAGGGGCGAGAAGAACTCCTACAATGAGCAGTTCTTC
cdr3_aa: CAIRPRGEKNSYNEQFF

j_call: TRBJ2-3
d_call: NA
clone_size: NA
v_call: TRBV6-6
cdr3_nt: TGTGCCAGCAGACCTAGGACAGATACGCAGTATTTT
cdr3_aa: CASRPRTDTQYF

j_call: TRBJ2-3
d_call: TRBD2
clone_size: NA
v_call: TRBV23-1
cdr3_nt: TGCGCCAGCAGTCAATTGGGCGGAGCGGGGTCCACAGATACGCAGTATTTT
cdr3_aa: CASSQLGGAGSTDTQYF

j_call: TRBJ1-6
d_call: TRBD1
clone_size: NA
v_call: TRBV5-6
cdr3_nt: TGTGCCAGCAGAAGGGACAGGAGTCGATCACCCCTCCACTTT
cdr3_aa: CASRRDRSRSPLHF

j_call: TRBJ2-1
d_call: TRBD2
clone_size: few
v_call: TRBV14
cdr3_nt: TGTGCCAGCAGGTCCGACATAGGACTAGCGGGAGGCTTGGATGAGCAGTTCTTC
cdr3_aa: CASRSDIGLAGGLDEQFF

j_call: TRBJ1-3
d_call: NA
clone_size: NA
v_call: TRBV7-9
cdr3_nt: TGTGCCAGCACAGAGGCAGGGACTGGAAACACCATATATTTT
cdr3_aa: CASTEAGTGNTIYF

j_call: TRBJ2-2
d_call: NA
clone_size: NA
v_call: TRBV2
cdr3_nt: TGTGCCAGCATCCGGACAGCGAACACCGGGGAGCTGTTTTTT
cdr3_aa: CASIRTANTGELFF

j_call: TRBJ1-1
d_call: NA
clone_size: NA
v_call: TRBV11-1
cdr3_nt: TGTGCCAGCAGCTTATCCCCGGGACACCCAGAAGCTTTCTTT
cdr3_aa: CASSLSPGHPEAFF

j_call: TRBJ1-1
d_call: TRBD1
clone_size: few
v_call: TRBV5-1
cdr3_nt: TGCGCCAGCAGCTTGGCTGGGGGACAGATGAACACTGAAGCTTTCTTT
cdr3_aa: CASSLAGGQMNTEAFF

j_call: TRBJ2-1
d_call: NA
clone_size: NA
v_call: TRBV4-1
cdr3_nt: TGCGCCAACAGCGGGCGTTCAAATTCCTACAATGAGCAGTTCTTC
cdr3_aa: CANSGRSNSYNEQFF

j_call: TRBJ2-7
d_call: TRBD1
clone_size: NA
v_call: TRBV5-1
cdr3_nt: TGCGCCAGCAGCCTTAGACAGGGGTCTAACTACGAGCAGTACTTC
cdr3_aa: CASSLRQGSNYEQYF

j_call: TRBJ2-1
d_call: TRBD2
clone_size: NA
v_call: TRBV14
cdr3_nt: TGTGCCAGCAGCCTCAGGACTAGCGGGGGATTTGAGCAGTTCTTC
cdr3_aa: CASSLRTSGGFEQFF

j_call: TRBJ2-7
d_call: TRBD2
clone_size: NA
v_call: TRBV6-1
cdr3_nt: TGTGCCAGCAGTGCGGGGACTAGCGGTACCTACGAGCAGTACTTC
cdr3_aa: CASSAGTSGTYEQYF

j_call: TRBJ2-5
d_call: TRBD1
clone_size: NA
v_call: TRBV7-6
cdr3_nt: TGTGCCAGCAGCTCGGGGTCCCCCGGGACAGGGGGGGAGACCCAGTACTTC
cdr3_aa: CASSSGSPGTGGETQYF

j_call: TRBJ2-7
d_call: NA
clone_size: NA
v_call: TRBV18
cdr3_nt: TGTGCCAGCTCACAACCGACAGTCTCCTACGAGCAGTACTTC
cdr3_aa: CASSQPTVSYEQYF

j_call: TRBJ1-2
d_call: NA
clone_size: NA
v_call: TRBV28
cdr3_nt: TGTGCCAGCAGTCCTAGGGGGTTTTATGGCTACACCTTC
cdr3_aa: CASSPRGFYGYTF

j_call: TRBJ2-7
d_call: NA
clone_size: NA
v_call: TRBV7-2
cdr3_nt: TGTGCCAGCAGCTTAGTGGCGGTTACCTACGAGCAGTACTTC
cdr3_aa: CASSLVAVTYEQYF

j_call: TRBJ1-6
d_call: TRBD1
clone_size: NA
v_call: TRBV11-3
cdr3_nt: TGTGCCAGTCGAACGGACAGGTATAATTCACCCCTCCACTTT
cdr3_aa: CASRTDRYNSPLHF

j_call: TRBJ2-1
d_call: TRBD2
clone_size: NA
v_call: TRBV5-1
cdr3_nt: TGCGCCAGCAGCTTGGTAGCGGGGAACAATGAGCAGTTCTTC
cdr3_aa: CASSLVAGNNEQFF

j_call: TRBJ2-5
d_call: TRBD2
clone_size: few
v_call: TRBV11-3
cdr3_nt: TGTGCCAGCAGCTCAGAAGCGGGAGTCGAGACCCAGTACTTC
cdr3_aa: CASSSEAGVETQYF

j_call: TRBJ2-3
d_call: NA
clone_size: NA
v_call: TRBV7-2
cdr3_nt: TGTGCCAGCAGCTTAGGGGCCAGGGAGGGCACAGATACGCAGTATTTT
cdr3_aa: CASSLGAREGTDTQYF

j_call: TRBJ1-6
d_call: TRBD1
clone_size: few
v_call: TRBV14
cdr3_nt: TGTGCCAGCACCAGGGGACAGCTAGTCACACCCCTCCACTTT
cdr3_aa: CASTRGQLVTPLHF

j_call: TRBJ1-1
d_call: TRBD1
clone_size: once
v_call: TRBV23-1
cdr3_nt: TGTACCGACAGGGGGCACGCTGAAGCTTTCTTT
cdr3_aa: CTDRGHAEAFF

j_call: TRBJ2-7
d_call: NA
clone_size: NA
v_call: TRBV6-6
cdr3_nt: TGTGCCAGCACCTATACCCCGGGAGTTTGGTATTACGAGCAGTACTTC
cdr3_aa: CASTYTPGVWYYEQYF

j_call: TRBJ1-2
d_call: NA
clone_size: few
v_call: TRBV15
cdr3_nt: TGTGCCACCAGCAGAGATGGACTTTATGGCTACACCTTC
cdr3_aa: CATSRDGLYGYTF

j_call: TRBJ1-2
d_call: TRBD1
clone_size: once
v_call: TRBV14
cdr3_nt: TGTGCCAGCAGCCCCCGGACAGGGGACGGCTACACCTTC
cdr3_aa: CASSPRTGDGYTF

j_call: TRBJ2-7
d_call: TRBD1
clone_size: NA
v_call: TRBV19
cdr3_nt: TGTGCCAGTGGGGACAGGGGCATCCGCGAGCAGTACTTC
cdr3_aa: CASGDRGIREQYF

j_call: TRBJ1-2
d_call: NA
clone_size: few
v_call: TRBV28
cdr3_nt: TGTGCCAGCGGGGGGGCCTATGGCTACACCTTC
cdr3_aa: CASGGAYGYTF

j_call: TRBJ2-7
d_call: NA
clone_size: NA
v_call: TRBV15
cdr3_nt: TGTGCCACCAGCCCCCGTGAGTCTATCTACGAGCAGTACTTC
cdr3_aa: CATSPRESIYEQYF